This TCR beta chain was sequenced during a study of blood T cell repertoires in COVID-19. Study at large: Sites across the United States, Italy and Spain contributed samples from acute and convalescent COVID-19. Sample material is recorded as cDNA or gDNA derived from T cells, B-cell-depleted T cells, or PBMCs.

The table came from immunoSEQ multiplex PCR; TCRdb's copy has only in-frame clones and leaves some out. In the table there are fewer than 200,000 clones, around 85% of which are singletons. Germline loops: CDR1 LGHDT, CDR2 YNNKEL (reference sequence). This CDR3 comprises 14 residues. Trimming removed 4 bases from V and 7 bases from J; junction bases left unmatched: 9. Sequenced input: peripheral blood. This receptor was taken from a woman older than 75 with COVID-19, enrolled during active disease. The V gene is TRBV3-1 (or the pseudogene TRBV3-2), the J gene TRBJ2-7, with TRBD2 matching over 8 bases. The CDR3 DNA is TGTGCCAGCAGCCCCCGAAGCGGGAGAACGGAGCAGTACTTC. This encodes CASSPRSGRTEQYF.